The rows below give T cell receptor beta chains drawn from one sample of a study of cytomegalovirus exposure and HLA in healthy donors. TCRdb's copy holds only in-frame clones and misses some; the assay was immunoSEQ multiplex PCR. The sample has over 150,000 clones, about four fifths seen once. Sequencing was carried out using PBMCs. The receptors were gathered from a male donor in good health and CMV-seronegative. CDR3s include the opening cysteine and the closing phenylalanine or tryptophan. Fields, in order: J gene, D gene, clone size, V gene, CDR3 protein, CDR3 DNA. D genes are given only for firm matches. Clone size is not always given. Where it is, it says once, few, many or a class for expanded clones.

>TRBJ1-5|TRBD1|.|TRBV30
CAWSVRQGIGNQPQHF
TGTGCCTGGAGTGTACGACAGGGGATAGGAAATCAGCCCCAGCATTTT
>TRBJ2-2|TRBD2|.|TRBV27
CASKRRLAGGTGELFF
TGTGCCAGCAAACGAAGACTAGCGGGAGGTACCGGGGAGCTGTTTTTT
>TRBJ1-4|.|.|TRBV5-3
CASSFGRVYGEKLFF
TGTGCCAGCAGCTTCGGCAGGGTGTACGGTGAAAAACTGTTTTTT
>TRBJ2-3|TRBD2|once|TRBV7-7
CASSAGTSGAGSQYF
TGTGCCAGCAGCGCCGGGACTAGCGGTGCCGGATCGCAGTATTTT
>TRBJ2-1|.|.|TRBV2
CASSEDSQFF
TGTGCCAGCAGTGAGGACAGTCAGTTCTTC
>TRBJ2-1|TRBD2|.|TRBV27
CASTDGLAGVREQFF
TGTGCCAGCACCGACGGACTAGCGGGAGTACGTGAGCAGTTCTTC
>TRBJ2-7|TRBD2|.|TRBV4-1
CASSQKGANSGTRSYEQYF
TGCGCCAGCAGCCAAAAGGGAGCCAACAGCGGGACCCGCTCCTACGAGCAGTACTTC
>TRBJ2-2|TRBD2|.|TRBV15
CATSRDRGRAPGELFF
TGTGCCACCAGCAGAGATCGTGGGAGGGCACCCGGGGAGCTGTTTTTT
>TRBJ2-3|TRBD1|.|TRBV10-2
CASSATGGRDTQYF
TGCGCCAGCAGCGCGACAGGGGGCAGGGATACGCAGTATTTT
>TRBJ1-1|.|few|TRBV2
CASRALQVVTEAFF
TGTGCCAGCAGAGCCTTACAGGTAGTAACTGAAGCTTTCTTT
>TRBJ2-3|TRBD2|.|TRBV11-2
CASSPGLAGTDTQYF
TGTGCCAGCAGCCCGGGACTAGCGGGCACAGATACGCAGTATTTT
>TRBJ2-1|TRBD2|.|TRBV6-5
CASSYWASGANEQFF
TGTGCCAGCAGTTACTGGGCTAGCGGAGCCAATGAGCAGTTCTTC
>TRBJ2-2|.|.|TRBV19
CASSGTGLNTGELFF
TGTGCCAGTAGTGGAACAGGGCTCAACACCGGGGAGCTGTTTTTT
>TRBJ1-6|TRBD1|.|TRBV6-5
CASSQDRDSPLHF
TGTGCCAGCAGTCAGGACAGGGATTCACCCCTCCACTTT
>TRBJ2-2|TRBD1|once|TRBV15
CATSRDRDSLNTGELFF
TGTGCCACCAGCAGAGACCGGGACAGTTTGAACACCGGGGAGCTGTTTTTT
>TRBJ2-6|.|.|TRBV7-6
CASSPEPSGANVLTF
TGTGCCAGCAGCCCCGAGCCGTCTGGGGCCAACGTCCTGACTTTC
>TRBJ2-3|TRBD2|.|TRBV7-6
CASSLYVSSGGTDTQYF
TGTGCCAGCAGCTTGTACGTTTCTAGCGGGGGCACAGATACGCAGTATTTT
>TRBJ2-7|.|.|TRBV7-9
CASSSSGFRQPLAYEQYF
TGTGCCAGCAGCTCCAGCGGATTCCGGCAACCCCTCGCCTACGAGCAGTACTTC
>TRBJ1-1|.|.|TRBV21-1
CASSMGQGRTEAFF
TGTGCCAGCAGCATGGGACAGGGTAGGACTGAAGCTTTCTTT
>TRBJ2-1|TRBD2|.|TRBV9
CASSLAGLAGGTSYNEQFF
TGTGCCAGCAGCTTAGCTGGGCTAGCGGGAGGAACCTCCTACAATGAGCAGTTCTTC
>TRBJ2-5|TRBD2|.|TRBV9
CASSVRGGDPSETQYF
TGTGCCAGCAGCGTACGGGGGGGGGATCCCTCGGAGACCCAGTACTTC
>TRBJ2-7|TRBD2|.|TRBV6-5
CASSYTPSGGYEQYF
TGTGCCAGCAGTTACACCCCTAGCGGGGGCTACGAGCAGTACTTC
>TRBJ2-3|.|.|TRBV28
CASSLPGILSTDTQYF
TGTGCCAGCAGTTTGCCTGGAATACTAAGCACAGATACGCAGTATTTT
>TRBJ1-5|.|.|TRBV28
CASSLGGSNQPQHF
TGTGCCAGCAGTTTGGGAGGGAGCAATCAGCCCCAGCATTTT
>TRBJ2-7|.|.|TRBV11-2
CASSFGMDWTNSYEQYF
TGTGCCAGCAGCTTTGGGATGGACTGGACTAACTCCTACGAGCAGTACTTC
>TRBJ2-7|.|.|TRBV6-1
CASRRQMAYF
TGTGCCAGCAGACGCCAGATGGCGTACTTC
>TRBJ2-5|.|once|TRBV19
CASSLTSTGQETQYF
TGTGCCAGTAGTCTGACTTCGACTGGACAAGAGACCCAGTACTTC
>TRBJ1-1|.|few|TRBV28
CASSLPGERAFF
TGTGCCAGCAGTCTTCCCGGGGAGCGGGCTTTCTTT
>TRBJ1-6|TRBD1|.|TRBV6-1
CASSEQGMGSPLHF
TGTGCCAGCAGCGAACAGGGGATGGGGTCACCCCTCCACTTT
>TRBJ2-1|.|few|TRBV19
CASHDQGGSSYNEQFF
TGTGCCAGTCACGACCAGGGGGGCAGCTCCTACAATGAGCAGTTCTTC
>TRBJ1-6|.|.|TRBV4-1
CASSPISRGGNSPLHF
TGCGCCAGCAGCCCGATAAGTAGGGGGGGTAATTCACCCCTCCACTTT
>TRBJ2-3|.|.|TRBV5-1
CASSSPGSVHRTDTQYF
TGCGCCAGCAGCAGCCCGGGGTCGGTCCACCGCACAGATACGCAGTATTTT
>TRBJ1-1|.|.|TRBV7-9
CASSLGGEANTEAFF
TGTGCCAGCAGCTTAGGCGGGGAGGCGAACACTGAAGCTTTCTTT
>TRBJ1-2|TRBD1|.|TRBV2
CASSQGQAYGYTF
TGTGCCAGCTCACAGGGGCAGGCCTATGGCTACACCTTC
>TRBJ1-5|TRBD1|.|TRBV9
CASSGGAGGGSNQPQHF
TGTGCCAGCAGTGGGGGGGCAGGGGGCGGTAGCAATCAGCCCCAGCATTTT
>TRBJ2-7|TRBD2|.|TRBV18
CASSPGTSASYEQYF
TGTGCCAGCTCTCCCGGGACTAGCGCCTCCTACGAGCAGTACTTC
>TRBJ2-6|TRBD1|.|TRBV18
CASSPRAGGSGANVLTF
TGTGCCAGCTCACCCCGAGCAGGGGGCTCTGGGGCCAACGTCCTGACTTTC
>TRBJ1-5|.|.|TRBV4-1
CASSHSLEDRNQPQHF
TGCGCCAGCAGCCATTCACTGGAGGACAGAAATCAGCCCCAGCATTTT
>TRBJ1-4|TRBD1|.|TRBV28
CASRSGTDNEKLFF
TGTGCCAGCAGATCCGGGACAGACAATGAAAAACTGTTTTTT
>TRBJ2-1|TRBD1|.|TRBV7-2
CASSLGAQGGLNEQFF
TGTGCCAGCAGCTTAGGCGCACAGGGGGGACTGAATGAGCAGTTCTTC
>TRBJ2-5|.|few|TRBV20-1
CSARGLETQYF
TGCAGTGCTAGGGGCTTGGAGACCCAGTACTTC
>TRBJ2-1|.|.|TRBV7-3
CASSSLGGLLNEQFF
TGTGCCAGCAGCTCTCTTGGGGGACTGCTGAATGAGCAGTTCTTC
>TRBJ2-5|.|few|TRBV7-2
CASSPQETQYF
TGTGCCAGCAGTCCTCAAGAGACCCAGTACTTC
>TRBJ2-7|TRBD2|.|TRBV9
CASSPGGEASYEQYF
TGTGCCAGCAGCCCTGGGGGGGAGGCCTCCTACGAGCAGTACTTC
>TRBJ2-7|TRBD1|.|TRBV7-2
CASSLEGWGTGGYEQYF
TGTGCCAGCAGCTTAGAAGGTTGGGGGACAGGGGGCTACGAGCAGTACTTC
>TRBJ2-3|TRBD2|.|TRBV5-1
CASSLVAGQTGDTQYF
TGCGCCAGCAGCTTGGTAGCGGGACAAACAGGGGATACGCAGTATTTT
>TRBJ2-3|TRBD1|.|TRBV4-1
CASSPTGSPDTQYF
TGCGCCAGCAGCCCGACAGGGAGCCCAGATACGCAGTATTTT
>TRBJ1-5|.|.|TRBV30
CAWSLSDSETQPQHF
TGTGCCTGGAGTTTATCGGACAGCGAGACTCAGCCCCAGCATTTT
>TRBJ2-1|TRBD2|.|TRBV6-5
CASSSSGSNEQFF
TGTGCCAGCAGCTCCAGCGGGAGCAATGAGCAGTTCTTC
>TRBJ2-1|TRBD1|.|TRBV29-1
CSVARPWTGYNEQFF
TGCAGCGTTGCCCGCCCTTGGACAGGGTACAATGAGCAGTTCTTC